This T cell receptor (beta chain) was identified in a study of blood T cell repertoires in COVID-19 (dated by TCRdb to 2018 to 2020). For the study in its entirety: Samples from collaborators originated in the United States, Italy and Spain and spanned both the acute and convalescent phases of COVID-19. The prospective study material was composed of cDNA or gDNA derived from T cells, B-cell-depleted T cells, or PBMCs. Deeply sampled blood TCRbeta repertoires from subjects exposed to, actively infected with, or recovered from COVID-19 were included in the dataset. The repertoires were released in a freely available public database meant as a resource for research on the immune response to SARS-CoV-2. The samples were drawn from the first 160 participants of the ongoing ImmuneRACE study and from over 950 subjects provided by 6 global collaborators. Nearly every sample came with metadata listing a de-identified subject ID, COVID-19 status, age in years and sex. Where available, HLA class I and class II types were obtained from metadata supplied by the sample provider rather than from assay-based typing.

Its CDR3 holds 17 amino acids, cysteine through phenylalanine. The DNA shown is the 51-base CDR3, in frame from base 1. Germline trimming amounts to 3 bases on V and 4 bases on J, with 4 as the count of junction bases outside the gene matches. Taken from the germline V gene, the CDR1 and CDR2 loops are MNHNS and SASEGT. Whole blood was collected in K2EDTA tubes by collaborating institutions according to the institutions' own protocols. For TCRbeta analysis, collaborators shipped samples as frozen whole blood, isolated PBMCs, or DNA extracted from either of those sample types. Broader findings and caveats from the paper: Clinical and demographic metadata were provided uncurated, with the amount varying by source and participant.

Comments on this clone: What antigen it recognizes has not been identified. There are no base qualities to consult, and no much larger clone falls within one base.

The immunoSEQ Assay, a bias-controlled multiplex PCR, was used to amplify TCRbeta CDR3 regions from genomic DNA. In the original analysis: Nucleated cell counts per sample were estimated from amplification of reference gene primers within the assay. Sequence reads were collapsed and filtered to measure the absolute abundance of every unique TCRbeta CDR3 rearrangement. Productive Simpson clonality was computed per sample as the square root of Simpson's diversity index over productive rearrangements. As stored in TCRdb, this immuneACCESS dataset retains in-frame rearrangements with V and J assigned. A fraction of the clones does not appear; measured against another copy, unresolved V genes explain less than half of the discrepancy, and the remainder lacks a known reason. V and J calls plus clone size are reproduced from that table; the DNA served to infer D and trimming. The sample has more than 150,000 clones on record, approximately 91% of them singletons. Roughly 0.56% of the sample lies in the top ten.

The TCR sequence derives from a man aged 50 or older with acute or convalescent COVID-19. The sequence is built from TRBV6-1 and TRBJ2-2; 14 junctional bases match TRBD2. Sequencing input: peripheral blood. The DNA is TGTGCCAGCAGTGACCCCGGACTAGCGGGAGGCACCGGGGAGCTGTTTTTT. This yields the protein CASSDPGLAGGTGELFF.